This entry concerns a single T cell receptor (beta chain). RNA totalling roughly 0.45 to 1 ug underwent reverse transcription with random hexamers. The TCR beta CDR3 was amplified by immunoSEQ multiplex PCR across 54 Vbeta, 13 Jbeta. A single record per CDR3 protein comes from TCRdb applying MiXCR to the immunoSEQ multiplex PCR reads. The sample shows fewer than 85,000 distinct CDR3 sequences, approximately 94% of them seen only once. CDR1 and CDR2 (germline): LNHNV, YYDKDF (reference sequence). V lost 3 bases and J 9 bases, leaving 6 bases between the germline ends. The CDR3 runs to 11 residues. The data originate from a study of CD8 T cells in Susac syndrome.

Sequencing was performed on CD8+ T cells from PBMCs. The gene calls are TRBV15 and TRBJ2-1; D unresolved. The TCR sequence derives from a human donor with Susac syndrome. CDR3 nucleotide sequence: TGTGCCACCAGCAGTGGCCGTGAGCAGTTCTTC. Translation: CATSSGREQFF.